This T cell receptor (beta chain) comes out of a study of molecular identifiers for immune sequencing clone quantification. This clonotype was seen more than once but under ten times. TCRdb re-called the PCR reads with MiXCR, one entry per CDR3 protein. The table includes some 320,000 distinct CDR3 sequences, roughly 23% detected once. Germline assignment: CDR1 SGHVS and CDR2 FNYEAQ. The CDR3 runs 14 residues. Trimming cost V 4 bases and J 2 bases; bases outside gene matches: 4. Sequencing was performed on naive CD8+ T cells from blood, with Jurkat cell RNA spiked in. Subset indicated: FACS-sorted CD8+CD4-CCR7+CD45RA+ naive T cells. The TCR originated in a human donor in good health. Some libraries in this study had Jurkat cell RNA spiked in. This chain joins TRBV7-6 and TRBJ2-5, with 7 bases identical to TRBD1. In DNA, the CDR3 is TGTGCCAGCAGCTACGGGACAGCACAAGAGACCCAGTACTTC. It yields the protein CASSYGTAQETQYF.